A selection of T cell receptor beta chains follows, all from one sample in a study of identical twins. From the 5' RACE reads, TCRdb called clonotypes with MiXCR, one entry per CDR3 protein. The sample includes some 710,000 distinct CDR3 sequences, less than 7% of them seen just once. Input material: naive T cells sorted from blood. The receptor set was obtained from a man in his late teens or twenties in good health. Each CDR3 is given with its conserved first and last residue. D genes are given only for firm matches. The size entry is marked missing in some rows and otherwise reads once, few, many or a size class.

d_call clone_size j_call v_call cdr3_aa cdr3_nt
. many TRBJ1-5 TRBV20-1 CSASSGDQPQHF TGCAGTGCTAGTTCCGGGGATCAGCCCCAGCATTTT
. many TRBJ2-1 TRBV24-1 CATSDLGYRGLFF TGTGCCACCAGTGATTTGGGTTACAGGGGACTGTTCTTC
. few TRBJ1-1 TRBV5-1 CASRPDYTEAFF TGCGCCAGCAGGCCAGATTACACTGAAGCTTTCTTT
. many TRBJ2-5 TRBV25-1 CASGIRETQYF TGTGCCAGCGGGATCCGAGAGACCCAGTACTTC
TRBD2 many TRBJ2-2 TRBV9 CASSVASGRAFHNTGELFF TGTGCCAGCAGCGTTGCTAGCGGGAGGGCTTTTCATAACACCGGGGAGCTGTTTTTT
. many TRBJ2-1 TRBV5-1 CASHLGSSEDEQFF TGCGCCAGCCACCTCGGGAGTTCGGAGGATGAGCAGTTCTTC
. many TRBJ1-1 TRBV27 CASSLYGGIVNTEAFF TGTGCCAGCAGTTTATACGGGGGGATTGTGAACACTGAAGCTTTCTTT
. . TRBJ2-7 TRBV7-9 CASSGEGGSYEQYF TGTGCCAGCAGCGGCGAGGGGGGCTCCTACGAGCAGTACTTC
TRBD1 many TRBJ1-6 TRBV29-1 CSVRWGTGKSPLHF TGCAGCGTCCGCTGGGGGACAGGGAAATCACCCCTCCACTTT
. few TRBJ2-2 TRBV12-3/TRBV12-4 CASSLAWGTNTGELFF TGTGCCAGCAGTTTAGCTTGGGGGACGAACACCGGGGAGCTGTTTTTT
TRBD2 few TRBJ2-3 TRBV12-3/TRBV12-4 CASSHGGGLTQYF TGTGCCAGCAGCCACGGGGGGGGCCTTACGCAGTATTTT
TRBD1 many TRBJ2-1 TRBV12-3/TRBV12-4 CASSLLGWGTDGHEQFF TGTGCCAGCAGTTTATTAGGTTGGGGGACAGATGGGCATGAGCAGTTCTTC
TRBD1 few TRBJ2-5 TRBV3-1 CASSQWDSFRVETQYF TGTGCCAGCAGCCAATGGGACAGCTTCAGGGTTGAGACCCAGTACTTC
TRBD2 many TRBJ2-1 TRBV29-1 CSVVAGGRYNEQFF TGCAGCGTTGTAGCGGGGGGCCGGTACAATGAGCAGTTCTTC
TRBD2 . TRBJ2-1 TRBV20-1 CSAEDGGLAGPREQFF TGCAGTGCCGAAGATGGGGGACTAGCGGGGCCCAGGGAGCAGTTCTTC
. many TRBJ2-5 TRBV15 CATSRDWSQETQYF TGTGCCACCAGCAGAGACTGGTCACAAGAGACCCAGTACTTC
TRBD2 few TRBJ2-3 TRBV24-1 CATSEIAGADTQYF TGTGCCACCAGTGAAATAGCGGGAGCAGATACGCAGTATTTT
TRBD2 many TRBJ2-3 TRBV5-1 CASSLGLAGNTDTQYF TGCGCCAGCAGCTTGGGACTAGCGGGGAACACAGATACGCAGTATTTT
. . TRBJ2-5 TRBV15 CATSHGWSEETQYF TGTGCCACCAGCCATGGCTGGTCCGAAGAGACCCAGTACTTC
. . TRBJ2-3 TRBV3-1 CASSQDSYSTDTQYF TGTGCCAGCAGCCAAGATTCTTACAGCACAGATACGCAGTATTTT
TRBD1 . TRBJ2-7 TRBV10-3 CAISIGTGYDYEQYF TGTGCCATCAGTATCGGGACAGGGTACGACTACGAGCAGTACTTC
. many TRBJ2-2 TRBV28 CASSLPLNTGELFF TGTGCCAGCAGTTTGCCCCTGAACACCGGGGAGCTGTTTTTT
. many TRBJ1-3 TRBV6-1 CASSPTTSGNTIYF TGTGCCAGCAGTCCAACCACCTCTGGAAACACCATATATTTT
. few TRBJ2-1 TRBV25-1 CASRMGGSYNEQFF TGTGCCAGCAGGATGGGGGGCTCCTACAATGAGCAGTTCTTC
TRBD2 few TRBJ2-1 TRBV11-2 CASSSVGIAGGIYNEQFF TGTGCCAGCAGCTCCGTAGGGATAGCGGGAGGGATTTACAATGAGCAGTTCTTC
. . TRBJ1-1 TRBV30 CAWSGGPYTEAFF TGTGCCTGGAGTGGGGGCCCATACACTGAAGCTTTCTTT